The T cell receptor beta chain under discussion was sequenced for a study of blood T cell repertoires in COVID-19. Profiling relied on immunoSEQ multiplex PCR, and the TCRdb table lists in-frame clones only, not all of them. The sample contains around 220,000 clones, roughly nine tenths of which appear only once. This clone occurred a few times. V dropped 1 base and J dropped 4 bases, with 14 bases sitting between them. Germline V gene lookup returns CDR1 SGHVS and CDR2 FQNEAQ. The CDR3 consists of 16 residues. The V gene is TRBV7-8, the J gene TRBJ1-5; weak D call: TRBD1 (6 bases). Material for sequencing was peripheral blood. The clonotype originates from a woman aged 50 to 60 with acute or convalescent COVID-19. CDR3 sequence (DNA): TGTGCCAGCAGCTTAGAGGGACATAGGACGAATCAGCCCCAGCATTTT. Translation gives CASSLEGHRTNQPQHF.